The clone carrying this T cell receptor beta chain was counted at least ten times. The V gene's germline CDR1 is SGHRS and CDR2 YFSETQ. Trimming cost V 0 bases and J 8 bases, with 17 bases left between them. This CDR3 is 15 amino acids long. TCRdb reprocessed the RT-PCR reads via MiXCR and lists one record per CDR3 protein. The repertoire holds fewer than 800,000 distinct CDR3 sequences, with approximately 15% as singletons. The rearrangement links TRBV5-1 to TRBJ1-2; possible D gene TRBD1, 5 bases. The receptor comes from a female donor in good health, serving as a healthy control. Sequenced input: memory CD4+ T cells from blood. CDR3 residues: CASSLGVSRGEGYTF. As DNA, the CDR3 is TGCGCCAGCAGCTTGGGCGTCAGCCGAGGGGAAGGCTACACCTTC.